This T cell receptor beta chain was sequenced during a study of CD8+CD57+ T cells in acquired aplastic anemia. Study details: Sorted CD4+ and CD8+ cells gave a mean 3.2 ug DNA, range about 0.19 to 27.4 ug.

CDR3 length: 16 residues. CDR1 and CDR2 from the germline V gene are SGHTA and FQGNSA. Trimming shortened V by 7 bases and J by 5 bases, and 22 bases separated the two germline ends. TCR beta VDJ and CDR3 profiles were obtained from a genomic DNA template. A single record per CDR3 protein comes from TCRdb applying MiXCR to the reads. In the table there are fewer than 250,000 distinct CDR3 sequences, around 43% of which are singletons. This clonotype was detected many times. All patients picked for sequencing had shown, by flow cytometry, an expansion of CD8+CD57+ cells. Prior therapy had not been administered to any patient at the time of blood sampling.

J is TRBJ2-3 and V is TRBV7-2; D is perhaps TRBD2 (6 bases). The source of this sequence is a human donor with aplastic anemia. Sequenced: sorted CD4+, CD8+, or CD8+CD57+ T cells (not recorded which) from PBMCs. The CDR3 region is CASTRLGGIPGDTQYF. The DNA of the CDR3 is TGTGCCAGCACCCGATTGGGCGGGATCCCGGGAGATACGCAGTATTTT.